The 6 T cell receptor beta chains in this list originate from one sample, sequenced in a study of human T cells and chemical hapten exposure. Time point of the sample: pre-sensitization, week 0. Treatment meaning: therapeutic diphenylcyclopropenone sensitization with weekly scalp DPC. Each CDR3 protein gets one entry after TCRdb re-called the RACE reads with MiXCR. Here the sample spans 300,000 to 450,000 distinct CDR3 sequences, 4.5% to 6% being singletons. This sample comprised whole blood, obtained in connection with sensitization to the hapten diphenylcyclopropenone (DPC). These receptor sequences come from a woman between 45 and 65 years old with alopecia areata. Some clones in this sample may be carry-over from other donors' samples.

In its sample, this clonotype was seen many times. The chain joins TRBV5-1 to TRBJ2-5, with D unclear. Germline V gene data show CDR1 as SGHRS and CDR2 as YFSETQ. The CDR3 runs to 14 residues. Trimming removed 0 bases from V and 3 bases from J, with 9 bases in between. Written as DNA, the CDR3 is TGCGCCAGCAGCTTGGGACGGCAAGAAGAGACCCAGTACTTC. It yields the protein CASSLGRQEETQYF.

This clonotype occurred many times. The J gene is TRBJ2-4, the V gene TRBV28; D not resolved. V lost 4 bases, J lost 0 bases, and 13 bases lay in between. Germline lookup yields CDR1 MDHEN and CDR2 SYDVKM. The CDR3 consists of 16 residues. CDR3 loop: CASSSDGLLAKNIQYF. The CDR3 nucleotides are TGTGCCAGCAGTTCAGACGGGCTATTAGCCAAAAACATTCAGTACTTC.

This clonotype was seen ten or more times. The chain uses TRBV11-2 and TRBJ2-7, with 7 positions matching TRBD1. The CDR3 covers 14 residues. V shed 7 bases, J shed 1 base, and the junction held 7 bases outside the gene matches. The germline V gene encodes CDR1 SGHAT and CDR2 FQNNGV. The CDR3 DNA reads as TGTGCCAGCACTTCGGGACAGTCTTCCTACGAGCAGTACTTC. Translation gives CASTSGQSSYEQYF.

V and J are TRBV12-3 or TRBV12-4 and TRBJ2-1; 8 bases fit TRBD2. The CDR3 loop spans 14 amino acids. The V and J ends lost 3 bases and 12 bases, in that order; junction bases with no gene match: 10. The CDR3 DNA is TGTGCCAGCAGTTTGGGGACTAGGTTTATCGGGCAGTTCTTC. Its translation: CASSLGTRFIGQFF.

In its sample, this clonotype was seen many times. The chain couples TRBV21-1 to TRBJ2-5; the table's D call TRBD1 went unverified against the DNA. TRBV21-1 is flagged as a pseudogene. The length of the CDR3 is 16 residues. The CDR3 loop reads CASSLWAPGEAETQYF. Here the CDR3 DNA reads TGTGCCAGCAGCCTTTGGGCCCCAGGGGAGGCAGAGACCCAGTACTTC.

This clonotype was seen ten or more times. The J gene is TRBJ2-1, the V gene TRBV2; D is undetermined. This CDR3 has 14 residues. Trimming took off 4 bases at V and 3 bases at J, with 10 bases between the two ends. From germline, CDR1 is SNHLY and CDR2 FYNNEI. The chain's CDR3 is CASSGSGRYNEQFF. The CDR3 nucleotides are TGTGCCAGCAGTGGATCAGGCCGCTACAATGAGCAGTTCTTC.